This entry lists 10 T cell receptor beta chains sequenced from one sample in a study of blood T cell repertoires in COVID-19. Some clones are missing from TCRdb's copy, which holds only in-frame ones; the method was immunoSEQ multiplex PCR. The sample shows a few hundred thousand clones, more than 75% of them seen only once. Material: PBMCs or T cells enriched from blood (not recorded which). These receptors were taken from a woman aged 18-35 years who had recovered from COVID-19.

The chain recombines TRBV28 with TRBJ1-6, with a possible D match to TRBD1 (6 bases). The CDR3 length is 14 residues. V was clipped by 6 bases and J by 7 bases, with 13 bases between them. Germline V CDR1 and CDR2: MDHEN, SYDVKM. CDR3 sequence: CASSLDRMNSPLHF. The CDR3 DNA follows: TGTGCCAGCAGCCTTGACAGGATGAATTCACCCCTCCACTTT.

Comments on this clone: Within the sample, other DNA sequences also encode this same CDR3. CDR3 sequence reads: CASSPLATDTQYF. The CDR3 coding sequence is TGTGCCAGCAGCCCGCTAGCTACAGATACGCAGTATTTT. The rearrangement joins TRBV9 to TRBJ2-3, with D perhaps TRBD2 (5 bases). CDR3 length: 13 residues. The V and J ends lost 4 bases and 3 bases respectively, with 9 bases between them. Germline V gives CDR1 SGDLS, CDR2 YYNGEE.

The chain uses TRBV10-1 and TRBJ2-3; 9 bases align to TRBD2. Germline CDR1 and CDR2: WNHNN and SYGVQD (reference sequence). V shed 3 bases and J 2 bases; nucleotides not matched to a gene: 12. CDR3 length equals 18 residues. The CDR3, as DNA: TGCGCCAGCAGTGATTTCGCGGGAGGGCCTTGGGCCACAGATACGCAGTATTTT. This gives the protein CASSDFAGGPWATDTQYF.

The V call is TRBV11-2, the J call TRBJ2-1; TRBD1 is a possible D gene (6 bases). The V and J ends lost 0 bases and 4 bases respectively, with 16 bases between them. The CDR3 is 17 residues long. The germline V gene has CDR1 SGHAT and CDR2 FQNNGV. Here the CDR3 reads CASSLEPTGPQYNEQFF. Written as DNA, the CDR3 is TGTGCCAGCAGCTTAGAACCAACAGGGCCCCAATACAATGAGCAGTTCTTC.

This chain joins TRBV30 and TRBJ1-2; the match to TRBD1 covers 9 bases. Unmatched junction bases numbered 8, after V lost 5 bases and J lost 7 bases. The CDR3 loop spans 13 amino acids. From germline, CDR1 is GTSNPN and CDR2 SVGIG (reference sequence). The CDR3 DNA reads TGTGCCTGGGCCGTTGACAGGGGGGGTGGCTACACCTTC. It specifies CAWAVDRGGGYTF.

The genes are TRBV10-3 and TRBJ2-7; tentative D call: TRBD2 (5 bases). Germline lookup yields CDR1 ENHRY and CDR2 SYGVKD. The CDR3 spans 14 residues. Trimming stripped 2 bases from V and 7 bases from J, with 15 bases between. The CDR3: CAISEDGPSGEQYF. The CDR3 region has the DNA TGTGCCATCAGTGAGGACGGTCCCTCGGGGGAGCAGTACTTC.

The chain links TRBV6-5 to TRBJ1-1; no clear D gene. Germline V CDR1 and CDR2: MNHEY, SVGAGI. This CDR3 region has 11 residues. Trimming took 7 bases from V and 3 from J, leaving 6 bases between them. CDR3: CASKTYTEAFF. The CDR3 coding sequence is TGTGCCAGCAAGACTTACACTGAAGCTTTCTTT.

This clone has only a few counts. V is TRBV5-5 and J is TRBJ1-5, with TRBD1 matching 10 bases. This CDR3 contains 18 residues. The trim removed 4 bases at V and 0 bases at J, leaving 10 bases unmatched. The V gene's germline CDR1 is SGHKS and CDR2 YYEKEE (reference sequence). CDR3 nucleotide sequence: TGTGCCAGCAGCCCTACCATGACAGGGGGCTTTAGCAATCAGCCCCAGCATTTT. It yields the protein CASSPTMTGGFSNQPQHF.

V is TRBV7-8 and J is TRBJ1-2, with D perhaps matching TRBD1 (6 bases). The length of the CDR3 is 18 residues. The V and J ends lost 4 bases and 5 bases respectively, with 26 bases between them. Germline values: CDR1 SGHVS, CDR2 FQNEAQ. Here the CDR3 reads CASSYKGGYGSRLYGYTF. The CDR3 DNA reads TGTGCCAGCAGCTATAAAGGGGGATACGGATCACGCTTGTATGGCTACACCTTC.

The chain uses TRBV28 and TRBJ1-1, with TRBD1 as a possible D gene (6 bases). With 4 bases removed from V and 7 bases from J, the gap between germline ends came to 13 bases. This CDR3 has 13 residues. CDR1 and CDR2 from the germline V gene are MDHEN and SYDVKM. As DNA, the CDR3 is TGTGCCAGCAGTTCACAGGGTCGGTTTGAAGCTTTCTTT. Translated, it gives CASSSQGRFEAFF.